This entry is about one TCR beta chain. This clone has only a few counts. Its antigen is currently not known. No base-level quality is on record; no much larger clone is a single base apart. Collaborating institutions collected whole blood in K2EDTA tubes following their own protocols. For TCRbeta analysis, collaborators shipped samples as frozen whole blood, isolated PBMCs, or DNA extracted from either of those sample types. This record belongs to a study of blood T cell repertoires in COVID-19 (dated by TCRdb to 2020 to 2021). In terms of the full investigation: Collaborator samples came from the United States, Italy and Spain and covered acute and convalescent phases of COVID-19. The repertoires were released in a freely available public database meant as a resource for research on the immune response to SARS-CoV-2. Where available, HLA class I and class II types were taken from metadata supplied by the sample provider and were not determined by assay-based typing. The prospective study material was composed of cDNA or gDNA derived from T cells, B-cell-depleted T cells, or PBMCs. Samples came from the ongoing ImmuneRACE study (first 160 participants) plus 1,254 subjects from 6 global collaborators. The sample metadata nearly always contained a de-identified subject ID, COVID-19 status, age in years and sex. Subjects who had been exposed to COVID-19, were actively infected with it, or had recovered from it provided the deeply sampled blood TCRbeta repertoires that made up the dataset.

V is pared back by 5 bases and J by 10 bases, with 15 bases lying between the germline termini. CDR1 SNHLY and CDR2 FYNNEI are derived from the germline V gene. The CDR3 contains 14 residues, cysteine and phenylalanine counted. The read is trimmed to its CDR3 DNA, 42 bases read in frame from base 1. Summary of the overall study and its limitations: The amount of clinical and demographic metadata varied by source and participant and was provided uncurated.

TCRbeta CDR3 regions were amplified from genomic DNA using the immunoSEQ Assay, a bias-controlled multiplex PCR. For the original study's pipeline: Within the assay, amplification of reference gene primers was used to estimate how many nucleated cells each sample contained. To quantify the absolute abundance of each unique TCRbeta CDR3 rearrangement, sequence reads were collapsed and filtered. For each sample, productive Simpson clonality was calculated by taking the square root of Simpson's diversity index across productive rearrangements. TCRdb mirrors the immuneACCESS table, restricted to in-frame sequences. Some clones are absent from its copies; in checked studies, under half trace to an unresolved V gene, and the reason for the others is unknown. The DNA was the basis for D and trimming; V, J and clone size are from that table. In all, the sample holds under 350,000 clones, and about 82% of those were seen once. The top ten hold around 7.8% of the sample.

The sequence derives from a human donor in a cohort sampled during active COVID-19. The chain uses TRBV2 and TRBJ1-6; a confident D gene designation cannot be given. The sequenced sample consisted of peripheral blood. The DNA reads TGTGCCAGCAGTTCCCGTCTCGAGGGCTCACCCCTCCACTTT. Protein translation: CASSSRLEGSPLHF.